Presented here are 2 T cell receptor beta chains from one specimen sequenced in a study of control samples from healthy donors and cancer patients. TCRdb's copy holds only in-frame clones and misses some; the assay was immunoSEQ multiplex PCR. There are about 83,000 clones in the sample; 91% occur only once, and around 16% lies in the top ten. The sequencing sample was made of blood. Receptors were obtained from a man younger than 45 in good health.

The gene calls are TRBV7-8 and TRBJ1-5; the D gene is possibly TRBD1 (5 bases). The V and J ends lost 3 bases and 5 bases respectively, with 20 bases between them. This CDR3 has 17 residues. Germline lookup yields CDR1 SGHVS and CDR2 FQNEAQ. The DNA for the CDR3 is TGTGCCAGCAGCTTGAACAAGGGACCCTTTGGGCATCAGCCCCAGCATTTT. Translation gives CASSLNKGPFGHQPQHF.

The V and J genes are TRBV6-4 and TRBJ1-1, with TRBD1 matching 8 bases. V lost 0 bases to trimming and J lost 4 bases; unmatched junction nucleotides: 7. CDR3 length: 16 residues. CDR1 MRHNA and CDR2 SNTAGT come from the germline V gene. The CDR3 DNA reads TGTGCCAGCAGTGACTCCACAGGGGGGAAGTTCACTGAAGCTTTCTTT. Protein product: CASSDSTGGKFTEAFF.